This TCR beta chain was captured by sequencing in a study of control samples from healthy donors and cancer patients. Trimming cost V 2 bases and J 9 bases; bases outside gene matches: 7. CDR1 and CDR2 from the germline V gene are MNHEY and SVGAGI. The CDR3 length is 16 residues. Generated by immunoSEQ multiplex PCR, the TCRdb table keeps only in-frame clones and is missing some. The data contain 85,000 to 100,000 clones, roughly 82% of them singletons. What was sequenced was blood. V usage is TRBV6-5 and J usage is TRBJ1-6; TRBD1 aligns across 10 bases. This sequence originates from a man in his fifties or sixties in good health. CDR3 nucleotide sequence: TGTGCCAGCAGTTACCAGGGACAGGGGTTGGGTTCACCCCTCCACTTT. The encoded protein is CASSYQGQGLGSPLHF.